The 21 T cell receptor beta chains given below trace back to one sample, sequenced in a study of CD8+ T cells in alopecia areata. Extracted RNA was reverse transcribed, and the resulting cDNA served as sequencing template. Profiled with immunoSEQ multiplex PCR; TCRdb holds only in-frame clones, not every one. The table includes about 37,000 clones, 45% to 70% detected once. Sorting separated CD25+CD127- cells from the CD4+ cells of 4 or 5 patients. The specimen was CD4+ Tregs sorted from blood. Receptor source: a human donor with alopecia areata.

The rearrangement links TRBV10-2 to TRBJ2-6, with D perhaps assigned TRBD1 or TRBD2 (5 bases each). The CDR3 is 17 amino acids. The V and J ends lost 0 bases and 0 bases respectively, with 9 bases between them. The germline gives CDR1 WSHSY, CDR2 SAAADI. The CDR3 DNA sequence: TGCGCCAGCAGTGAGTCGGGACGGATCTCTGGGGCCAACGTCCTGACTTTC. Its translation is CASSESGRISGANVLTF.

The V gene is TRBV6-5, the J gene TRBJ2-6; TRBD1 agrees at 7 bases. CDR3 length: 15 amino acids. Germline CDR1 reads MNHEY; CDR2 reads SVGAGI. V shed 5 bases and J 2 bases; nucleotides not matched to a gene: 3. The chain's CDR3 is CASSPDRAGANVLTF. The CDR3 DNA follows: TGTGCCAGCAGTCCCGACAGGGCTGGGGCCAACGTCCTGACTTTC.

The chain combines TRBV4-1 with TRBJ2-3; TRBD2 agrees at 9 bases. CDR1 is MGHRA and CDR2 is YSYEKL in the germline V gene. V lost 1 base to trimming and J lost 0 bases; unmatched junction nucleotides: 5. CDR3 length: 17 amino acids. CDR3 nucleotides: TGCGCCAGCAGCCAAGTTAAGACTAGCGGAAGCACAGATACGCAGTATTTT. It is translated as CASSQVKTSGSTDTQYF.

This clone was seen only a few times. The V and J genes are TRBV7-2 and TRBJ2-1; D possibly uses TRBD1 or TRBD2 (5 bases each). Germline-derived CDR1 and CDR2 are SGHTA and FQGNSA. Trimming pared 4 bases from V and 4 bases from J, leaving 17 bases between. The length of the CDR3 is 16 residues. The CDR3 DNA reads TGTGCCAGCAGCTCCCCACGGGGCGGTATATACAATGAGCAGTTCTTC. Protein: CASSSPRGGIYNEQFF.

This clone was picked up a small number of times. This sequence joins TRBV7-9 and TRBJ2-7; maybe TRBD1 (6 bases). The CDR3 spans 12 residues. CDR1 SEHNR and CDR2 FQNEAQ come from the germline V gene (reference sequence). Trimming took 2 bases from V and 5 from J, leaving 7 bases between them. CDR3 in amino acids: CASSLYRDEQYF. The CDR3 region has the DNA TGTGCCAGCAGCTTATACAGGGACGAGCAGTACTTC.

The chain uses TRBV20-1 and TRBJ1-5; TRBD1 matches at 8 bases. From germline, CDR1 is DFQATT and CDR2 SNEGSKA (reference sequence). With V trimmed by 6 bases and J by 9 bases, 4 bases remained unmatched. There are 11 residues in the CDR3. The CDR3 bases are TGCAGTGCCATACAGGGGGGGCCCCAGCATTTT. Encoded protein: CSAIQGGPQHF.

V is TRBV6-6 and J is TRBJ2-1, with a tentative D call TRBD1 (6 bases). Germline values: CDR1 MNHNY, CDR2 SVGAGI (reference sequence). V was cut by 6 bases and J by 4 bases, with 13 bases left in between. This CDR3 has 14 residues. The CDR3 spells CASSYGTGYNEQFF. The CDR3 DNA follows: TGTGCCAGCAGCTACGGAACAGGGTACAATGAGCAGTTCTTC.

V usage is TRBV5-1 and J usage is TRBJ1-2; D ambiguous. Germline values: CDR1 SGHRS, CDR2 YFSETQ. This CDR3 has 14 residues. The ends were cut back, 2 bases at V and 8 bases at J, with 16 bases in the middle. CDR3 in amino acids: CASSLERPVGGYTF. CDR3 sequence (DNA): TGCGCCAGCAGCTTAGAACGCCCGGTGGGGGGCTACACCTTC.

The gene calls are TRBV19 and TRBJ2-2, with D perhaps given as TRBD1 or TRBD2 (5 bases each). This CDR3 has 14 residues. V dropped 7 bases and J dropped 7 bases, with 16 bases sitting between them. Germline CDR1 is LNHDA and CDR2 is SQIVND (reference sequence). The CDR3 DNA reads TGTGCCAGTAAATTGGGACGGTCCTTCGGGGAGCTGTTTTTT. Amino acids: CASKLGRSFGELFF. Drawing the rest from reference TRBV19 and TRBJ2-2, the complete variable domain is DGGITQSPKYLFRKEGQNVTLSCEQNLNHDAMYWYRQDPGQGLRLIYYSQIVNDFQKGDIAEGYSVSREKKESFPLTVTSAQKNPTAFYLCASKLGRSFGELFFGEGSRLTVL.

The V gene is TRBV2, the J gene TRBJ2-2, with D perhaps TRBD2 (6 bases). This CDR3 spans 14 amino acids. Germline CDR1 is SNHLY and CDR2 is FYNNEI. The V end lost 6 bases, the J end lost 2 bases, and 10 bases lay between the germline ends. CDR3 amino acids: CASRGLINTGELFF. As DNA, the CDR3 is TGTGCCAGCAGGGGACTCATTAACACCGGGGAGCTGTTTTTT.

The rearrangement links TRBV27 to TRBJ1-5; TRBD1 matches at 7 bases. Germline lookup yields CDR1 MNHEY and CDR2 SMNVEV (reference sequence). The junction had 3 bases not matched to a gene; V was cut back by 1 base and J by 3 bases. This CDR3 comprises 15 residues. The CDR3 sequence: CASSLLTGTNQPQHF. CDR3 sequence (DNA): TGTGCCAGCAGTTTATTGACAGGGACCAATCAGCCCCAGCATTTT.

The chain couples TRBV7-9 to TRBJ2-1; D gene ambiguous. Between the trimmed V and J ends, which lost 1 base and 12 bases, there was a span of 16 bases. The CDR3 sequence is 14 residues long. Germline CDR1 is SEHNR and CDR2 is FQNEAQ (reference sequence). CDR3 nucleotides: TGTGCCAGCAGCTTAGGGTCTTACCCATGGGTGCAGTTCTTC. Protein product: CASSLGSYPWVQFF. Combining the CDR3 with reference TRBV7-9 and TRBJ2-1 gives the whole variable domain DTGVSQNPRHKITKRGQNVTFRCDPISEHNRLYWYRQTLGQGPEFLTYFQNEAQLEKSRLLSDRFSAERPKGSFSTLEIQRTEQGDSAMYLCASSLGSYPWVQFFGPGTRLTVL.

The CDR3 bases are TGTGCCAGCAGTGTGGCCAGACCCACCGGGGAGCTGTTTTTT. It codes for CASSVARPTGELFF. This chain connects TRBV2 to TRBJ2-2; unclear D gene. The CDR3 has 14 residues. V shed 4 bases and J shed 4 bases, with 10 bases lying between them. CDR1 is SNHLY and CDR2 is FYNNEI in the germline V gene.

This clone was detected only a few times. The V and J genes are TRBV6-8 and TRBJ2-5, with 8 bases identical to TRBD1. This CDR3 is built from 16 residues. V lost 11 bases and J lost 3; bases outside the gene matches: 17. CDR1 and CDR2 from the germline V gene are MNHGY and SAAAGT. In DNA form, the CDR3 reads TGTGCCTACAGCAGGCGCCCACAGGGGGAAGAAGAGACCCAGTACTTC. Translation gives CAYSRRPQGEEETQYF.

The rearrangement joins TRBV7-9 to TRBJ2-2; D tentatively fits TRBD1 or TRBD2 (5 bases each). CDR1 and CDR2 from the germline V gene are SEHNR and FQNEAQ (reference sequence). V gave up 3 bases and J gave up 0 bases, with 5 bases separating them. This CDR3 has 14 amino acids. Written as DNA, the CDR3 is TGTGCCAGCAGCTTGGGGGCGAACACCGGGGAGCTGTTTTTT. Residues: CASSLGANTGELFF.

This clone was picked up a small number of times. The chain employs TRBV18 and TRBJ2-7, with 8 positions matching TRBD1. Germline V gives CDR1 KGHSH, CDR2 LQKENI. J was trimmed by 2 bases and V by 0 bases; bases with no gene match: 9. The CDR3 consists of 17 residues. CDR3 in amino acids: CASSPPLGQENPYEQYF. The CDR3 DNA reads TGTGCCAGCTCACCACCATTGGGACAGGAGAACCCCTACGAGCAGTACTTC.

The V and J genes are TRBV5-1 and TRBJ2-7, with D hard to call. V lost 0 bases and J 1 base, leaving 8 bases between the germline ends. CDR1 and CDR2 (germline): SGHRS, YFSETQ. This CDR3 is 14 amino acids long. This CDR3 reads CASSLGADSYEQYF. The CDR3, as DNA: TGCGCCAGCAGCTTGGGCGCGGATTCCTACGAGCAGTACTTC.

The CDR3 DNA reads as TGTGCCAGCAGTACTTCCCTGGGGAGAAACGAGCAGTACTTC. This codes for CASSTSLGRNEQYF. V is TRBV28 and J is TRBJ2-7; possibly TRBD2 for D (5 bases). The CDR3 has 14 amino acids. Trimming removed 5 bases at V and 5 bases at J, with 16 bases between. Germline V CDR1 and CDR2: MDHEN, SYDVKM.

J is TRBJ2-3 and V is TRBV30; the D is unclear. CDR3 size: 14 residues. Germline V CDR1 and CDR2: GTSNPN, SVGIG (reference sequence). V was shortened by 3 bases and J by 2 bases, with 12 bases between the two germline ends. The CDR3 DNA reads as TGTGCCTGGAGCTCGCAGACTTTCACAGATACGCAGTATTTT. The encoded protein is CAWSSQTFTDTQYF.

The chain is built from TRBV7-2 and TRBJ2-2; D is unclear. Per the germline V gene, CDR1 is SGHTA and CDR2 is FQGNSA. This CDR3 comprises 15 residues. The V and J ends lost 5 bases and 7 bases respectively, with 17 bases between them. CDR3 protein: CASSLELLIGGELFF. The CDR3 nucleotides read TGTGCCAGCAGCCTAGAGTTATTAATCGGCGGGGAGCTGTTTTTT.

The V call is TRBV30, the J call TRBJ2-2, with 11 bases aligning to TRBD2. Trimming took 3 bases from V and 6 from J; bases not matched to a gene: 9. Per germline, CDR1 GTSNPN and CDR2 SVGIG (reference sequence). The CDR3 runs 16 residues. The CDR3 protein is CAWRLLAGAAAGELFF. The CDR3 coding sequence is TGTGCCTGGAGGCTACTAGCGGGAGCTGCCGCCGGGGAGCTGTTTTTT.